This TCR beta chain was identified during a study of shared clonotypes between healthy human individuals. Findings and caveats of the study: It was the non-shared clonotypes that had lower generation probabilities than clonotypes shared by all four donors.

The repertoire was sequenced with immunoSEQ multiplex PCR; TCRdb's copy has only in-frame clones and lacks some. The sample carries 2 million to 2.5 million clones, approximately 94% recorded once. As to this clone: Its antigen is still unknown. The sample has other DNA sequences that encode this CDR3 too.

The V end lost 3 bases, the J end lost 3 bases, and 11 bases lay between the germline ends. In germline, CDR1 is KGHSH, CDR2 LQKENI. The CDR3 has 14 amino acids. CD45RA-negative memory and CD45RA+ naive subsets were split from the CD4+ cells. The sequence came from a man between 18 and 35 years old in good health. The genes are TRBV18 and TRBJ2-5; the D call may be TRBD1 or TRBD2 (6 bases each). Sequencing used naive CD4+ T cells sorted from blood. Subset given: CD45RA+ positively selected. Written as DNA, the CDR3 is TGTGCCAGCTCACCCCGGAGGGGGGAAGAGACCCAGTACTTC. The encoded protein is CASSPRRGEETQYF.